This T cell receptor (beta chain) stems from a study of PD-1 blockade in classical Hodgkin lymphoma (dated by TCRdb to about 2020). Study-level background: Nivolumab dosing was 3 mg/kg intravenously every 2 weeks, continuing until either disease progression or unacceptable toxicity. The study used TCR beta sequencing and CyTOF to define a peripheral blood immune signature of response to PD-1 blockade in classical Hodgkin lymphoma.

Results and caveats for the whole study, not just this receptor: The study was restricted to a single clinical trial cohort, and the causes of repertoire differences, possibly disease activity or prior therapy, were left undefined. Among trial patients, those achieving complete response had baseline diversity similar to that of newly diagnosed patients, while diversity was significantly lower in partial responders and progressors. Lower diversity was seen in patients whose nivolumab began less than 1 year after ASCT, and these patients were left out of later analyses so that immune reconstitution would not confound the results. CD4+ but not CD8+ TCR diversity rose significantly by C4D1 (p=0.0027 vs p=0.16), most apparent in complete responders (p=0.02). Newly diagnosed patients were reported to have lower baseline TCR diversity than healthy donors, and relapsed/refractory patients were reported to have lower baseline TCR diversity still.

The germline V and J ends show losses of 4 bases and 3 bases respectively, and no gene match explains 10 bases of the junction. CDR1 and CDR2, looked up from the germline V gene, are SGHRS and YFSETQ. The CDR3, from cysteine to phenylalanine, totals 17 residues. Only the CDR3 DNA is retained, 51 bases long and in frame from the first base. Remarks on this clone: Its target antigen remains unknown. There are no base qualities to consult, and no much larger clone falls within one base.

Genomic DNA was isolated using the Qiagen DNeasy kit from unsorted PBMCs as well as from negatively selected CD4+ and CD8+ fractions. Using primers that anneal to V and J segments, immunoSEQ multiplex PCR amplified the TCR beta CDR3 regions. A synthetic immune receptor repertoire was used to minimize amplification bias, and remaining bias was computationally removed after sequencing. Concerning the study's data processing: Custom Python scripts were used to quantify repertoire diversity as the Shannon entropy index. The unsorted, CD4+ and CD8+ repertoires were each analyzed separately, with the exception of combined analyses, where CD4+ and CD8+ sequences were merged in silico. A clone counted as expanded when the clone's frequency after treatment rose at least 2-fold relative to C1D1, and clones undetected at baseline were given a pseudocount of 0.5. Singleton clones were defined as clones with 0 or 1 copy at C1D1, and non-singleton clones were defined as clones with 2 or more copies. Clones expanded in unsorted samples were assigned a CD4+, CD8+ or unknown annotation through matching of protein sequences in sorted samples from the same patient. Wilcoxon tests were applied to paired samples to test diversity changes from C1D1 to C4D1. TCRdb took over this immuneACCESS table, retaining in-frame rearrangements with V and J assigned. Such tables are incomplete; in checked studies, under half of the missing clones stem from an unresolved V gene, and the remainder is unexplained. The V and J calls and clone size were taken over from that table, and D and trimming were inferred from the DNA. The sample includes approximately 43,000 clones, with roughly nine tenths observed a single time. Of the sample, roughly 6% is held by the ten largest clones.

The sample's time point label, decoded: cycle 2 day 1 (C2D1) of nivolumab. Relapse after autologous stem cell transplantation had occurred in all trial patients, and cohorts A, B and C were distinguished by prior brentuximab vedotin exposure. The trial cohort was composed of under 70 patients with relapsed/refractory classical Hodgkin lymphoma, for whom complete response, partial response or progressive disease was recorded as best overall response. In the multi-cohort phase II CheckMate 205 trial, trial patients received single-agent nivolumab. Best overall response was determined by an independent review committee according to the 2007 International Working Group response criteria. Trial PBMCs were obtained immediately prior to nivolumab initiation (C1D1) and on therapy at cycle 2 day 1 and cycle 4 day 1. Peripheral blood was collected in 8 mL Vacutainer Cell Preparation Tubes, from which PBMCs were isolated by centrifugation and then cryopreserved.

The sequence derives from a human donor with classical Hodgkin lymphoma. Material: peripheral blood mononuclear cells (PBMCs), obtained before the second cycle of nivolumab. The sequence is built from TRBV5-1 and TRBJ2-7; 13 junctional bases match TRBD2. The DNA sequence is as follows: TGCGCCAGCAGCAAAACTAGCGGGGGGGCGGATGTCTACGAGCAGTACTTC. Its amino acids are CASSKTSGGADVYEQYF. With the rest looked up from the reference TRBV5-1 and TRBJ2-7 genes rather than sequenced, the full variable domain is KAGVTQTPRYLIKTRGQQVTLSCSPISGHRSVSWYQQTPGQGLQFLFEYFSETQRNKGNFPGRFSGRQFSNSRSEMNVSTLELGDSALYLCASSKTSGGADVYEQYFGPGTRLTVT.